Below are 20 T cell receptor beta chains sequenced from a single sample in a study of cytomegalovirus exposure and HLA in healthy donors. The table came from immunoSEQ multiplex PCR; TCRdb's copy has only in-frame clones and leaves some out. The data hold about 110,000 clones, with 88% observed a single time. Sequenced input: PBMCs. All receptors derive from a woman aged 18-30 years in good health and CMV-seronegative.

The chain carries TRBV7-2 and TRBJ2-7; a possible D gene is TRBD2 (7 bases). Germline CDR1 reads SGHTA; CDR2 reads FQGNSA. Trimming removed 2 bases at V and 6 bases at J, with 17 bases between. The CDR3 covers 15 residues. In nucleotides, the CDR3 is TGTGCCAGCAGCTTAACCCGAATGGCGGGGGCCGAGCAGTACTTC. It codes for CASSLTRMAGAEQYF.

The CDR3 here is CSVWGNQNTEAFF. CDR3 DNA: TGCAGCGTTTGGGGCAATCAGAACACTGAAGCTTTCTTT. This sequence joins TRBV29-1 and TRBJ1-1; maybe TRBD1 (5 bases). Germline V gene lookup returns CDR1 SQVTM and CDR2 ANQGSEA. V lost 5 bases, J lost 1 base, and 11 bases lay in between. The CDR3 spans 13 residues.

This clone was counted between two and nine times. The CDR3 protein is CSPTEAFF. In DNA form, the CDR3 reads TGCAGCCCTACTGAAGCTTTCTTT. The chain combines TRBV20-1 with TRBJ1-1; no clear D. The germline V gene encodes CDR1 DFQATT and CDR2 SNEGSKA (reference sequence). The CDR3 has 8 amino acids.

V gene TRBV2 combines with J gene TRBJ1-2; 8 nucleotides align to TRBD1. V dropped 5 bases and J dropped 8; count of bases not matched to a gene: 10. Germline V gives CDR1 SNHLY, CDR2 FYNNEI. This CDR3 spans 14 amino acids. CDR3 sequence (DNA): TGTGCCAGCAGTCCAGGGGGCGACAGGGAGGGCTACACCTTC. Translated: CASSPGGDREGYTF.

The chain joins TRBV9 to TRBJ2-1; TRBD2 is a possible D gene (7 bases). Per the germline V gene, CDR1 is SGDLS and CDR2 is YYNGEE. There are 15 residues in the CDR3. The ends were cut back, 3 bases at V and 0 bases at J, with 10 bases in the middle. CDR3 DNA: TGTGCCAGCAGCGAGGGGGGGGGCTCCTACAATGAGCAGTTCTTC. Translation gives CASSEGGGSYNEQFF.

The CDR3 sequence: CAWSMDRGSYNEQFF. The CDR3 DNA reads as TGTGCCTGGAGTATGGACAGGGGTTCCTACAATGAGCAGTTCTTC. V is TRBV30 and J is TRBJ2-1; 9 bases match TRBD1. This CDR3 spans 15 amino acids. Germline CDR1 reads GTSNPN; CDR2 reads SVGIG (reference sequence). Losses at the gene ends were 2 bases for V and 1 base for J; bases not matched to a gene: 3.

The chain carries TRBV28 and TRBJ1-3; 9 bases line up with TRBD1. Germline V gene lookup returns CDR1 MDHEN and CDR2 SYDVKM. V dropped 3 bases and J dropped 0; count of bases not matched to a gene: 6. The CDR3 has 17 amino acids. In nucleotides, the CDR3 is TGTGCCAGCAGTTTCATCGGGACAGGGTACTCTGGAAACACCATATATTTT. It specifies CASSFIGTGYSGNTIYF.

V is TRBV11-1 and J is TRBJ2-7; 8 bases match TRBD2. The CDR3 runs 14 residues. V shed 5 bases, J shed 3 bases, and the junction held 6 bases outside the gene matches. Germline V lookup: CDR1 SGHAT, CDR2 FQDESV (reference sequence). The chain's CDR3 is CASSPTSDLYEQYF. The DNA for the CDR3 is TGTGCCAGCAGCCCGACTAGCGACCTCTACGAGCAGTACTTC.

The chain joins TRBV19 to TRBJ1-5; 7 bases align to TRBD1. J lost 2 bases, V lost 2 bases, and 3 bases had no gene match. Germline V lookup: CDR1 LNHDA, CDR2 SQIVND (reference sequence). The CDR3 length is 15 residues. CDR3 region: CASSITGAGNQPQHF. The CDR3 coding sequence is TGTGCCAGTAGTATAACAGGGGCGGGCAATCAGCCCCAGCATTTT.

CDR3 loop: CASIPGGLGGYTF. The CDR3 DNA sequence: TGTGCCTCCATACCGGGGGGGCTCGGTGGCTACACCTTC. The chain has TRBV30 and TRBJ1-2; possible D gene TRBD1, 6 bases. Trimming stripped 7 bases from V and 7 bases from J, with 19 bases between. This CDR3 contains 13 residues. Germline-derived CDR1 and CDR2 are GTSNPN and SVGIG (reference sequence).

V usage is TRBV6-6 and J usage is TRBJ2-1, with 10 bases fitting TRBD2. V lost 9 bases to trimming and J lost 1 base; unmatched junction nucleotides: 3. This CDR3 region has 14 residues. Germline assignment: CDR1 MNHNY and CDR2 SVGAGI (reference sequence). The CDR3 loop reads CASKRGGSYNEQFF. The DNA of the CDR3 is TGTGCCAGTAAGCGGGGGGGTTCCTACAATGAGCAGTTCTTC.

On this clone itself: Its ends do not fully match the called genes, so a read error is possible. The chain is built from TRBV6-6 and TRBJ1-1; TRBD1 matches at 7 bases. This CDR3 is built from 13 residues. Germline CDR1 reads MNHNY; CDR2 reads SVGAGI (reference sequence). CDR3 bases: TGTGCCAGCAGAAGACAGGGCGACACTGAAGTTTTCTTT. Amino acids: CASRRQGDTEVFF.

The CDR3 is CASSLGLTSGGSDTQYF. CDR3 bases: TGCGCCAGCAGCTTGGGCTTGACTAGCGGGGGCTCAGATACGCAGTATTTT. V gene TRBV5-1 combines with J gene TRBJ2-3; 12 positions agree with TRBD2. Germline loops: CDR1 SGHRS, CDR2 YFSETQ. The length of the CDR3 is 17 residues. With V trimmed by 0 bases and J by 4 bases, 6 bases remained unmatched.

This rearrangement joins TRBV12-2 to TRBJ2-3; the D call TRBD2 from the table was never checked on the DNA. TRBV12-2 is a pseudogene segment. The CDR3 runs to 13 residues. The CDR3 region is CARARLDSDTQYF. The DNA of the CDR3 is TGTGCAAGGGCGAGACTAGACTCAGATACGCAGTATTTT.

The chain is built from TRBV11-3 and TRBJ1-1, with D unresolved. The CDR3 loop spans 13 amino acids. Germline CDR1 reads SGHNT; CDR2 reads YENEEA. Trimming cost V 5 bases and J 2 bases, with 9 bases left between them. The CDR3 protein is CASSAGYNTEAFF. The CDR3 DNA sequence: TGTGCCAGCAGCGCAGGCTATAACACTGAAGCTTTCTTT.

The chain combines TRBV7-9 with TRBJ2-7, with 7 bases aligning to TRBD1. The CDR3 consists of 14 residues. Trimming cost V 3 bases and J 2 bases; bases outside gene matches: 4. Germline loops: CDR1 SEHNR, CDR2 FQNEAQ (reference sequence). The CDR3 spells CASSFHQGAYEQYF. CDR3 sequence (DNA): TGTGCCAGCAGCTTTCACCAGGGGGCCTACGAGCAGTACTTC.

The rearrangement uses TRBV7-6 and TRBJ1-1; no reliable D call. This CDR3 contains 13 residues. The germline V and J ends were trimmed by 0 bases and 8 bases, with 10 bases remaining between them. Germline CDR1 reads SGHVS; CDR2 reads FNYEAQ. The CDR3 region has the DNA TGTGCCAGCAGCTTAGCAGTGGGCAGGGAAGCTTTCTTT. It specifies CASSLAVGREAFF. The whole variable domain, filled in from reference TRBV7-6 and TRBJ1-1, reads GAGVSQSPRYKVTKRGQDVALRCDPISGHVSLYWYRQALGQGPEFLTYFNYEAQQDKSGLPNDRFSAERPEGSISTLTIQRTEQRDSAMYRCASSLAVGREAFFGQGTRLTVV.

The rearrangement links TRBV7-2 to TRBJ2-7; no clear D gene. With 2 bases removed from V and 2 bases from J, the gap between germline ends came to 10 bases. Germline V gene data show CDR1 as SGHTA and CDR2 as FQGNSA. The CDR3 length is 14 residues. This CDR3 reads CASSLYPLAYEQYF. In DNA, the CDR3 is TGTGCCAGCAGCTTATATCCCCTCGCCTACGAGCAGTACTTC.

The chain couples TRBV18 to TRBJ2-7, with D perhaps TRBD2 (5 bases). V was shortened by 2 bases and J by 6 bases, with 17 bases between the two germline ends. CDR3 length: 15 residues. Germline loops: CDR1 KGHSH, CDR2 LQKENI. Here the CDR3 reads CASSPGNPRDSEQYF. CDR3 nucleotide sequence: TGTGCCAGCTCACCAGGAAATCCGAGGGATTCCGAGCAGTACTTC.

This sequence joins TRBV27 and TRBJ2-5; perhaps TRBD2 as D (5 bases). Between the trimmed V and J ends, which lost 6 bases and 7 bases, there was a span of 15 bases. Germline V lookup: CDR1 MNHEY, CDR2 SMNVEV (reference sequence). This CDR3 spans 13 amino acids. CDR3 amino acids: CASRGSPAVTQYF. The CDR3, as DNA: TGTGCCAGCAGGGGCTCCCCAGCGGTGACCCAGTACTTC.